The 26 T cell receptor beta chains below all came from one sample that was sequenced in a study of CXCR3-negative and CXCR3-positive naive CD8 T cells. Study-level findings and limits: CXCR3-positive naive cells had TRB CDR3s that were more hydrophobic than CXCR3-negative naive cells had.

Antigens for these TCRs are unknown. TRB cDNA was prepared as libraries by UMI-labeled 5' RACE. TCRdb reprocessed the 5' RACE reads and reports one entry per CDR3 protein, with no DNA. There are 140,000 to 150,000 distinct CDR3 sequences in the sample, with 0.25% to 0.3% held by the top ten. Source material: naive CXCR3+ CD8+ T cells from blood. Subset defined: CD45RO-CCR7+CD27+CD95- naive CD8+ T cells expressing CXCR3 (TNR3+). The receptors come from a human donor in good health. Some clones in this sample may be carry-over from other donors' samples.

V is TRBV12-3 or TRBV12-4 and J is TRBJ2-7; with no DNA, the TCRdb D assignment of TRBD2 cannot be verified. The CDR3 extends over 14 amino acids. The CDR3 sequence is CASRRTSGSHEQYF.

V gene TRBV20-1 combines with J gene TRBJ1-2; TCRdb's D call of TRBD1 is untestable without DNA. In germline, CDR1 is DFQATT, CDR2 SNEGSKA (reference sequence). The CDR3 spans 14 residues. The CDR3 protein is CSAPSTGVSSGYTF.

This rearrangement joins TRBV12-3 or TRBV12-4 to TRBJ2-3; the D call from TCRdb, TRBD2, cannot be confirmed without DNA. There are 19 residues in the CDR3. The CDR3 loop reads CASSLGHDPLAGVTDTQYF.

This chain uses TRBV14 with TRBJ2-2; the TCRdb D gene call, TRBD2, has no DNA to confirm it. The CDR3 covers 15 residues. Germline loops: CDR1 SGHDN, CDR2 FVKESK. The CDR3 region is CASSPTRRNTGELFF.

CDR3 sequence: CSVEDIGTASYEQYF. The J gene is TRBJ2-7, the V gene TRBV29-1; TCRdb picks TRBD1, but there is no DNA to check that call. From germline, CDR1 is SQVTM and CDR2 ANQGSEA. The CDR3 is made up of 15 amino acids.

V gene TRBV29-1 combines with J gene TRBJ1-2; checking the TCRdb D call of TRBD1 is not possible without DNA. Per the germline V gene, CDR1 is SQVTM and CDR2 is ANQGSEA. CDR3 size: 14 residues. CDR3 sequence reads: CSVEETGFSYGYTF.

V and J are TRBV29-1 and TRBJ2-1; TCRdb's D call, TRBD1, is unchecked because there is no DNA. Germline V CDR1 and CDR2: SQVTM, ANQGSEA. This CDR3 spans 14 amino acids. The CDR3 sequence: CSVTGGLWYNEQFF.

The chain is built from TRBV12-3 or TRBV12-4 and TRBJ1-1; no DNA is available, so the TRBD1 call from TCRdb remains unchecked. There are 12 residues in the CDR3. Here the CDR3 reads CASSITGVGAFF.

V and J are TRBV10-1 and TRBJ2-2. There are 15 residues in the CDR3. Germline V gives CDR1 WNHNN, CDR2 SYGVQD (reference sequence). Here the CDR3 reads CASSGAVINTGELFF.

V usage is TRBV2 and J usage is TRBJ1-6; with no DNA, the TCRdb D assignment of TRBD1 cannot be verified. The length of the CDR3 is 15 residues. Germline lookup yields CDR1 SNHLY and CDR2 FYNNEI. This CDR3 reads CASSVSQGANSPLHF.

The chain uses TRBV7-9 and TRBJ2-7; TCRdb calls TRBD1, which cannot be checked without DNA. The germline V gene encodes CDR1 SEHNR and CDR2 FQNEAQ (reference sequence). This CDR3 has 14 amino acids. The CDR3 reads CASSKTGAAYEQYF.

The CDR3 sequence is CASSQGWGYEQYF. J is TRBJ2-7 and V is TRBV4-3. This CDR3 has 13 residues. From germline, CDR1 is LGHNA and CDR2 YSLEER.

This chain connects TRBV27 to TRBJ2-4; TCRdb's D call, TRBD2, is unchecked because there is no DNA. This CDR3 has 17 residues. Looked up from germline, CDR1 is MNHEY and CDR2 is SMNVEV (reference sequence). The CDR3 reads CASSWRTGDIAKNIQYF.

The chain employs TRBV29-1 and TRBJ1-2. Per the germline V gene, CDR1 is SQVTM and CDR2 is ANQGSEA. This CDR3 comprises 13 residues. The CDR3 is CSALGTDNYGYTF. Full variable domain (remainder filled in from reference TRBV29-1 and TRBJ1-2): SAVISQKPSRDICQRGTSLTIQCQVDSQVTMMFWYRQQPGQSLTLIATANQGSEATYESGFVIDKFPISRPNLTFSTLTVSNMSPEDSSIYLCSALGTDNYGYTFGSGTRLTVV.

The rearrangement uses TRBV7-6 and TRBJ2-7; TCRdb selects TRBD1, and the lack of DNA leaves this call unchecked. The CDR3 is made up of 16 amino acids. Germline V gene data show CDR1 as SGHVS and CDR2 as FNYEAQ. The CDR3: CASSQDVGDRGHEQYF.

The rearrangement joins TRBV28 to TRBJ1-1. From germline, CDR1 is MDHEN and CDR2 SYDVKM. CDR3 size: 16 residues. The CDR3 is CASSLFGRLGNTEAFF.

This chain's CDR3 is CATGQKLNTGELFF. The chain links TRBV6-6 to TRBJ2-2; TCRdb selects TRBD1, and the lack of DNA leaves this call unchecked. CDR1 and CDR2 (germline): MNHNY, SVGAGI (reference sequence). The CDR3 has 14 amino acids.

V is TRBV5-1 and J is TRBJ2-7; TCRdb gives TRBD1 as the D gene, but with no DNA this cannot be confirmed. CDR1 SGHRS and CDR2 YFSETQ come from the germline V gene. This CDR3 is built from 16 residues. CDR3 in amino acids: CASSPFEGGEAYEQYF.

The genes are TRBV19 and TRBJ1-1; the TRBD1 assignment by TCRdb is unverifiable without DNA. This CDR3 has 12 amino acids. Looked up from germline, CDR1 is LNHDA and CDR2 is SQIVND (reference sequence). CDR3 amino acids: CATETGNTEAFF.

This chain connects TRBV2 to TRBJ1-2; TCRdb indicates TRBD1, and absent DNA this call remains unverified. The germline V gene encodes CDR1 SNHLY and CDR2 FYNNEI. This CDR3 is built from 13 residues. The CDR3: CATEVPPNYGYTF.

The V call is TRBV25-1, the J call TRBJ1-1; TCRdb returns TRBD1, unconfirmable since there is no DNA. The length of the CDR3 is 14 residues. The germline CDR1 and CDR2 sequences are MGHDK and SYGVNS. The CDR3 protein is CASSEGGPDTEAFF.

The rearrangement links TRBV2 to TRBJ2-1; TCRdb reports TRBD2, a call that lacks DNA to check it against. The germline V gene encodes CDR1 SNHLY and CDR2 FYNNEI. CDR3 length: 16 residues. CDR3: CASRDGLAGVWDEQFF.

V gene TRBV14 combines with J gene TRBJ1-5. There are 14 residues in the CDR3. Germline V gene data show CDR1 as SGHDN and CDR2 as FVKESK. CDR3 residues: CASSQAGGDQPQHF.

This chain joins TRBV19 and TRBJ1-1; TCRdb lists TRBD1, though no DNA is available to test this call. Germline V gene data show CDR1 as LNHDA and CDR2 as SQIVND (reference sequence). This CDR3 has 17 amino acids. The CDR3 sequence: CASSIYVVGDGDNEAFF.

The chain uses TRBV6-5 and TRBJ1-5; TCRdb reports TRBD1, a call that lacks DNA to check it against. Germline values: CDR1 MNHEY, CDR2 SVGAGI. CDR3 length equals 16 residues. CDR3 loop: CASSPGTERSNQPQHF.

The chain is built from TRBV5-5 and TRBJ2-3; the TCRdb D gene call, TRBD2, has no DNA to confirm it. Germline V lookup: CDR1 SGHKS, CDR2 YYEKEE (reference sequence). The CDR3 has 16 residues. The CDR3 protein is CASSLTSGRIPDTQYF.